Below, 3 T cell receptor beta chains from the same sample are listed, as sequenced in a study of cytomegalovirus exposure and HLA in healthy donors. The study ran its PCR with 60 Vbeta and 13 Jbeta primers. Some clones are missing from TCRdb's copy, which holds only in-frame ones; the method was immunoSEQ multiplex PCR. The sample contains some 130,000 clones, around 80% of which appear only once. Sequencing input: PBMCs. The receptor source for this set is a man between 35 and 55 years old in good health and CMV-seropositive.

The rearrangement uses TRBV6-1 and TRBJ1-2; D is unclear. Deletions cut 0 bases from V and 4 bases from J, with 9 bases between. Germline-derived CDR1 and CDR2 are MNHNS and SASEGT. This CDR3 region has 14 residues. The CDR3 loop reads CASSEAGGGYGYTF. Here the CDR3 DNA reads TGTGCCAGCAGTGAAGCGGGAGGCGGCTATGGCTACACCTTC.

The CDR3 DNA sequence: TGTGCCAGCAGTGGCCACAGAACTGGGGCCAACGTCCTGACTTTC. It yields the protein CASSGHRTGANVLTF. The rearrangement links TRBV6-5 to TRBJ2-6; D remains unclear. V dropped 5 bases and J dropped 2 bases, with 10 bases sitting between them. Germline V lookup: CDR1 MNHEY, CDR2 SVGAGI. The CDR3 is 15 amino acids.

This clone was observed a single time. V is TRBV6-6 and J is TRBJ2-7; possibly TRBD1 for D (6 bases). Trimming removed 8 bases from V and 7 bases from J, with 24 bases in between. This CDR3 is built from 15 residues. Germline V gene data show CDR1 as MNHNY and CDR2 as SVGAGI (reference sequence). CDR3 sequence (DNA): TGTGCCAGCCTACAAAGAACACAGGGTTTTTGGGAGCAGTACTTC. It translates to CASLQRTQGFWEQYF.